Presented here are 20 T cell receptor beta chains from one specimen sequenced in a study of T cells expressing NK-cell markers. One entry per CDR3 protein, without DNA, is what TCRdb gives after re-calling the 5' RACE reads. The sample has some 140,000 distinct CDR3 sequences. Source material: blood T cells: a sorted CD56 or NKG2C T cell subset, CD4+ or CD8+ T cells, or bulk PBMC T cells (not recorded which). The receptors were sampled from a woman aged 45-65 years in good health.

This chain links TRBV19 with TRBJ2-1; TCRdb's D call, TRBD2, is unchecked because there is no DNA. The length of the CDR3 is 15 residues. Per germline, CDR1 LNHDA and CDR2 SQIVND (reference sequence). CDR3: CASSHPGTLFNEQFF.

CDR3 sequence: CASSLIPGRGGSNQPQHF. The rearrangement links TRBV27 to TRBJ1-5; TCRdb proposes TRBD1, but this gene call is untestable without DNA. This CDR3 comprises 18 residues. Germline values: CDR1 MNHEY, CDR2 SMNVEV (reference sequence).

CDR3 residues: CASSIRPGYNEQFF. The chain has TRBV19 and TRBJ2-1. CDR3 length equals 14 residues. Germline-derived CDR1 and CDR2 are LNHDA and SQIVND (reference sequence).

The chain has TRBV5-5 and TRBJ2-3; the TRBD2 assignment by TCRdb is unverifiable without DNA. The V gene's germline CDR1 is SGHKS and CDR2 YYEKEE (reference sequence). The CDR3 loop spans 16 amino acids. CDR3 sequence reads: CASSLGTSLPRDTQYF. Looking up the rest from reference TRBV5-5 and TRBJ2-3 gives the full variable domain: DAGVTQSPTHLIKTRGQQVTLRCSPISGHKSVSWYQQVLGQGPQFIFQYYEKEERGRGNFPDRFSARQFPNYSSELNVNALLLGDSALYLCASSLGTSLPRDTQYFGPGTRLTVL.

This sequence joins TRBV10-3 and TRBJ2-7; the D call from TCRdb, TRBD2, cannot be confirmed without DNA. This CDR3 comprises 17 residues. The germline V gene encodes CDR1 ENHRY and CDR2 SYGVKD. The CDR3 is CAISEPGLAGGSYEQYF.

This rearrangement joins TRBV12-3 or TRBV12-4 to TRBJ2-5. This CDR3 comprises 13 residues. CDR3 in amino acids: CASSSEVQETQYF.

The chain uses TRBV10-2 and TRBJ2-5; the D call of TRBD1 rests on TCRdb alone, since no DNA is present to check it. This CDR3 comprises 17 residues. The germline V gene encodes CDR1 WSHSY and CDR2 SAAADI. CDR3 region: CASSKYRERTEEETQYF.

The chain recombines TRBV4-1 with TRBJ2-3; TCRdb proposes TRBD1, but this gene call is untestable without DNA. The CDR3 consists of 16 residues. Germline V gene lookup returns CDR1 MGHRA and CDR2 YSYEKL. CDR3 amino acids: CASSQTPGQGTDTQYF.

CDR3: CASSFHSIRDGYTF. V usage is TRBV7-8 and J usage is TRBJ1-2. The CDR3 loop spans 14 amino acids. Germline loops: CDR1 SGHVS, CDR2 FQNEAQ.

The CDR3 sequence is CASSERGKGLADTQYF. The chain recombines TRBV25-1 with TRBJ2-3; with no DNA, the TCRdb D assignment of TRBD2 cannot be verified. The CDR3 has 16 residues. Germline V gene lookup returns CDR1 MGHDK and CDR2 SYGVNS.

The CDR3 reads CASSLGPGSGRSTDTQYF. The gene calls are TRBV7-8 and TRBJ2-3; TCRdb calls TRBD1, which cannot be checked without DNA. Germline lookup yields CDR1 SGHVS and CDR2 FQNEAQ. CDR3 length: 18 amino acids. Full variable domain (remainder filled in from reference TRBV7-8 and TRBJ2-3): GAGVSQSPRYKVAKRGQDVALRCDPISGHVSLFWYQQALGQGPEFLTYFQNEAQLDKSGLPSDRFFAERPEGSVSTLKIQRTQQEDSAVYLCASSLGPGSGRSTDTQYFGPGTRLTVL.

This chain connects TRBV20-1 to TRBJ2-1; TCRdb's D call of TRBD1 is untestable without DNA. The CDR3 has 14 amino acids. From germline, CDR1 is DFQATT and CDR2 SNEGSKA (reference sequence). CDR3: CSAREQGTYNEQFF.

The chain uses TRBV15 and TRBJ2-1. Germline V gene sequence: CDR1 LNHNV, CDR2 YYDKDF (reference sequence). The CDR3 runs to 14 residues. The CDR3 loop reads CATSRSETTNEQFF.

The rearrangement joins TRBV20-1 to TRBJ2-7; TCRdb's D gene call, TRBD1, goes unchecked for lack of DNA. CDR1 and CDR2 from the germline V gene are DFQATT and SNEGSKA (reference sequence). The CDR3 has 14 residues. This CDR3 reads CSAQTGTPTYEQYF.

The rearrangement links TRBV15 to TRBJ2-5; TCRdb reports TRBD1, a call that lacks DNA to check it against. CDR1 is LNHNV and CDR2 is YYDKDF in the germline V gene (reference sequence). The CDR3 spans 15 residues. CDR3 sequence reads: CATSREGQLKETQYF. Variable domain in full (rest from reference TRBV15 and TRBJ2-5): DAMVIQNPRYQVTQFGKPVTLSCSQTLNHNVMYWYQQKSSQAPKLLFHYYDKDFNNEADTPDNFQSRRPNTSFCFLDIRSPGLGDTAMYLCATSREGQLKETQYFGPGTRLLVL.

This chain connects TRBV12-5 to TRBJ2-1. CDR3 length: 15 amino acids. Germline CDR1 and CDR2: LGHNT and FRNRAP. This CDR3 is CASGSTPVSYNEQFF.

The gene calls are TRBV5-1 and TRBJ2-5; lacking DNA, the TRBD2 call made by TCRdb goes unchecked. The CDR3 is made up of 15 amino acids. From germline, CDR1 is SGHRS and CDR2 YFSETQ. The CDR3 loop is CASRSLAGGPETQYF.

The chain links TRBV20-1 to TRBJ2-2; TCRdb returns TRBD2, unconfirmable since there is no DNA. Germline V gene sequence: CDR1 DFQATT, CDR2 SNEGSKA (reference sequence). The CDR3 is made up of 21 amino acids. The CDR3: CSARATLGGLAENPNTGELFF.

V is TRBV5-6 and J is TRBJ2-5; without DNA, the TCRdb call of TRBD2 cannot be checked. From germline, CDR1 is SGHDT and CDR2 YYEEEE. This CDR3 has 15 amino acids. CDR3 in amino acids: CASSTSDNQGETQYF.

The chain joins TRBV12-3 or TRBV12-4 to TRBJ1-1. The CDR3 has 13 amino acids. The CDR3 reads CASSPGGALGAFF.